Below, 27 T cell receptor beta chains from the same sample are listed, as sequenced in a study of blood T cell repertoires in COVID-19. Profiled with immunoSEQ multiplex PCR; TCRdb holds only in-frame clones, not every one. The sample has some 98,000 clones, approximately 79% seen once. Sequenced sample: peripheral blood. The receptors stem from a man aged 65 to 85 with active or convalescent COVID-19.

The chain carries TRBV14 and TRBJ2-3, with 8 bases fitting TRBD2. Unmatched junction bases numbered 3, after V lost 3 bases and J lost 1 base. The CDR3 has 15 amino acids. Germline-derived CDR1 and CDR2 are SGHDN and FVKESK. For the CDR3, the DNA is TGTGCCAGCAGCCACCCGGGACTAGGCACAGATACGCAGTATTTT. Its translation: CASSHPGLGTDTQYF.

In DNA, the CDR3 is TGTGCCAGCAGTTTACTTCGGACTAGCGGGGGGGCAAGGGAGCAGTTCTTC. This codes for CASSLLRTSGGAREQFF. The genes are TRBV27 and TRBJ2-1; 15 nucleotides align to TRBD2. The CDR3 has 17 amino acids. Germline trimming cut 2 bases from V and 10 bases from J; bases unmatched to any gene: 9. The germline V gene has CDR1 MNHEY and CDR2 SMNVEV (reference sequence).

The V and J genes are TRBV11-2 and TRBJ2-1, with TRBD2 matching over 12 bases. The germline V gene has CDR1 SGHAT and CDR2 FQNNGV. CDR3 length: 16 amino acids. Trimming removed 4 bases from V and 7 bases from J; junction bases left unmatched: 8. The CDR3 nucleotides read TGTGCCAGCAGCTCTTTTACTAGCGGGGGGCCGAATGAGCAGTTCTTC. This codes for CASSSFTSGGPNEQFF.

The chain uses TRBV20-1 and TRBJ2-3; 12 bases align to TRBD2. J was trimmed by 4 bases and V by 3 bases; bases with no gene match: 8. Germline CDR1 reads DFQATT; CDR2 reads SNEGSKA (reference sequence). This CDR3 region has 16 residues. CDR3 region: CSASSLTSGGPDTQYF. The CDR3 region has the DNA TGCAGTGCTAGTTCCCTGACTAGCGGGGGCCCAGATACGCAGTATTTT.

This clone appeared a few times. In nucleotides, the CDR3 is TGTGCCAGCAGACCCGGACAGACATTAAAAGCTTTCTTT. Translated: CASRPGQTLKAFF. V and J are TRBV6-5 and TRBJ1-1; D is possibly TRBD1 (6 bases). Germline assignment: CDR1 MNHEY and CDR2 SVGAGI. The CDR3 sequence is 13 residues long. The V end lost 6 bases, the J end lost 9 bases, and 17 bases lay between the germline ends.

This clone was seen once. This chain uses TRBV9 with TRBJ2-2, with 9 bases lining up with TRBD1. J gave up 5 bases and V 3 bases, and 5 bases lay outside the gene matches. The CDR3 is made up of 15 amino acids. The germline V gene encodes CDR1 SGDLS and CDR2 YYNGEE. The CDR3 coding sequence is TGTGCCAGCAGCGCCACAGGGGGCGCAACCGGGGAGCTGTTTTTT. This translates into CASSATGGATGELFF.

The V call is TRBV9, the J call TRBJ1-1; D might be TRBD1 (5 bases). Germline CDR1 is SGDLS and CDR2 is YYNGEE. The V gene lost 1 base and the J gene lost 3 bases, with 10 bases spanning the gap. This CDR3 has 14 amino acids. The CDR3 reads CASSVSGGDTEAFF. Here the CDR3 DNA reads TGTGCCAGCAGCGTAAGCGGGGGGGACACTGAAGCTTTCTTT.

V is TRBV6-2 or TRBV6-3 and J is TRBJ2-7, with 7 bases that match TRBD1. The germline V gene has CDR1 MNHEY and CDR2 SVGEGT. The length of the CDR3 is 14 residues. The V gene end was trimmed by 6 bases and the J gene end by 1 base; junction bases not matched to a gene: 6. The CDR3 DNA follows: TGTGCCAGCAGCCCCGGGACAGTTTCCTACGAGCAGTACTTC. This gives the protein CASSPGTVSYEQYF.

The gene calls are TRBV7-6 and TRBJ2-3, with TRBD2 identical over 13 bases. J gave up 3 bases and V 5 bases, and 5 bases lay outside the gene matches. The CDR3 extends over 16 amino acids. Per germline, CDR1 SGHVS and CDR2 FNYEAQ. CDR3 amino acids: CASSQLAGGRTDTQYF. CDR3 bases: TGTGCCAGCAGCCAACTAGCGGGGGGGCGGACAGATACGCAGTATTTT.

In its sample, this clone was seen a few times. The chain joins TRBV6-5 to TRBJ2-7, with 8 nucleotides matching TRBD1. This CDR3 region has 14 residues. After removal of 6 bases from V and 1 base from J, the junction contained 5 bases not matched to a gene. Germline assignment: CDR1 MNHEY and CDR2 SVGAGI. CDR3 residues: CASRPGQVSYEQYF. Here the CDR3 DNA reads TGTGCCAGCAGACCGGGACAGGTATCCTACGAGCAGTACTTC.

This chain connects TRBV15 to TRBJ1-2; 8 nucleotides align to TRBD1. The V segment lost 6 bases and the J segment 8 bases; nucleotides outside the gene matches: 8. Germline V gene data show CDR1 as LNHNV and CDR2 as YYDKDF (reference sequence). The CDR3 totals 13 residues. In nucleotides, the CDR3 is TGTGCCACCAGTAGGGGACAGGATAAGGGCTACACCTTC. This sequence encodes CATSRGQDKGYTF. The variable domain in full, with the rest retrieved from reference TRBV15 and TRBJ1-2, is DAMVIQNPRYQVTQFGKPVTLSCSQTLNHNVMYWYQQKSSQAPKLLFHYYDKDFNNEADTPDNFQSRRPNTSFCFLDIRSPGLGDTAMYLCATSRGQDKGYTFGSGTRLTVV.

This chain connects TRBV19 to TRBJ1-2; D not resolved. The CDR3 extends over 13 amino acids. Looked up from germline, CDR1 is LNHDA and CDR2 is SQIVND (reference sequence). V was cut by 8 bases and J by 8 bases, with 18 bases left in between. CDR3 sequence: CASGGRAGFGYTF. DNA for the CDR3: TGTGCCAGTGGTGGCAGAGCGGGGTTCGGCTACACCTTC.

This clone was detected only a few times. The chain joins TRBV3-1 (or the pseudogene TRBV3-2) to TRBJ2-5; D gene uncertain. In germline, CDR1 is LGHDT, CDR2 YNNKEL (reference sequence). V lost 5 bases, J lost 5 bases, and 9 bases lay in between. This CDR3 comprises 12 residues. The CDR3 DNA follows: TGTGCCAGCAGCGCCCGGTATGAGACCCAGTACTTC. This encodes CASSARYETQYF.

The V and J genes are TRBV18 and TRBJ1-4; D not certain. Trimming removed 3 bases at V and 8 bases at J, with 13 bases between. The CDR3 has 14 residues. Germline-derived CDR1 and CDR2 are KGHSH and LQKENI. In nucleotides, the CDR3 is TGTGCCAGCTCACCCCCCGGGATTGAGGAAAAACTGTTTTTT. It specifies CASSPPGIEEKLFF.

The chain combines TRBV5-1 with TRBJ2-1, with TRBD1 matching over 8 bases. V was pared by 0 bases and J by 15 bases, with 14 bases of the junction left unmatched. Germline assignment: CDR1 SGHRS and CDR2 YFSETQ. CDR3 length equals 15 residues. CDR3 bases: TGCGCCAGCAGCTTGGCCGGGACAGGCCACTCGGGGTGGTTCTTC. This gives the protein CASSLAGTGHSGWFF.

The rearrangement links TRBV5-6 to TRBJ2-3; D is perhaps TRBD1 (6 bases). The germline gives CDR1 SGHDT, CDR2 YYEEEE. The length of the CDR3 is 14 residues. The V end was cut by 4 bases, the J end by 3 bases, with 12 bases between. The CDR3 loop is CASSHRQDTDTQYF. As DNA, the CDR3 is TGTGCCAGCAGCCACCGACAGGATACAGATACGCAGTATTTT. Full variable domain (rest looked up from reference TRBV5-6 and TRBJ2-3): DAGVTQSPTHLIKTRGQQVTLRCSPKSGHDTVSWYQQALGQGPQFIFQYYEEEERQRGNFPDRFSGHQFPNYSSELNVNALLLGDSALYLCASSHRQDTDTQYFGPGTRLTVL.

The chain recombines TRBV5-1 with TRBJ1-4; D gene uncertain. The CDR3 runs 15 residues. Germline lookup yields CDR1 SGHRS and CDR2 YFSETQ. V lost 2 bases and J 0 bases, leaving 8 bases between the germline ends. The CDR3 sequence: CASSFGYPTNEKLFF. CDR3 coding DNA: TGCGCCAGCAGCTTCGGGTATCCAACTAATGAAAAACTGTTTTTT.

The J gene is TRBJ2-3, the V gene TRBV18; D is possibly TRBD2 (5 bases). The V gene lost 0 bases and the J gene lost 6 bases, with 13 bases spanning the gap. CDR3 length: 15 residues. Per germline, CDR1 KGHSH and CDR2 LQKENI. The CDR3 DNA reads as TGTGCCAGCTCACCACCGACCTTGGGCGGGGATACGCAGTATTTT. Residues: CASSPPTLGGDTQYF.

Here the CDR3 reads CASGRDSRTTGYTF. The CDR3 DNA reads as TGCGCCAGCGGCCGGGACAGCAGAACGACTGGCTACACCTTC. J is TRBJ1-2 and V is TRBV5-1; 7 nucleotides align to TRBD1. After removal of 7 bases from V and 7 bases from J, the junction contained 13 bases not matched to a gene. The germline V gene has CDR1 SGHRS and CDR2 YFSETQ. The CDR3 length is 14 residues.

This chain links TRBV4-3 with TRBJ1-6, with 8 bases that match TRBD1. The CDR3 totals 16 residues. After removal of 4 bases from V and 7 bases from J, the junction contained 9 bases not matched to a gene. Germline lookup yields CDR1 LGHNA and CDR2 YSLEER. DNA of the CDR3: TGCGCCAGCAGCCCAATTGCAGGGGGCTTGAATTCACCCCTCCACTTT. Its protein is CASSPIAGGLNSPLHF.

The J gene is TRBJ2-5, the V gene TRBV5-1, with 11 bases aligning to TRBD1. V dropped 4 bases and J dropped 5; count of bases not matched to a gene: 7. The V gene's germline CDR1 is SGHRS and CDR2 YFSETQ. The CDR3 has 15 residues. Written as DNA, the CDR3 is TGCGCCAGCAGCCATGGGACAGGGGGTGGGGAGACCCAGTACTTC. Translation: CASSHGTGGGETQYF. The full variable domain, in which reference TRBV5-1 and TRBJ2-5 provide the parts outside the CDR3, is KAGVTQTPRYLIKTRGQQVTLSCSPISGHRSVSWYQQTPGQGLQFLFEYFSETQRNKGNFPGRFSGRQFSNSRSEMNVSTLELGDSALYLCASSHGTGGGETQYFGPGTRLLVL.

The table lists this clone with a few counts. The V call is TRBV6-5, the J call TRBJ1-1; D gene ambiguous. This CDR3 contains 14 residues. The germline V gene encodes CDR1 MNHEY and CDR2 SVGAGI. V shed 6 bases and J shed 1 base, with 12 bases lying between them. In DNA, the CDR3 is TGTGCCAGCAGCCCAGTAACAGCGAACACTGAAGCTTTCTTT. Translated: CASSPVTANTEAFF.

As DNA, the CDR3 is TGTGCCAGCAGCGTCGGGGTTGGGTCCTACGAGCAGTACTTC. Translating it yields CASSVGVGSYEQYF. The V call is TRBV9, the J call TRBJ2-7, with D maybe TRBD2 (5 bases). CDR3 size: 14 residues. Trimming removed 2 bases at V and 1 base at J, with 10 bases between. Germline lookup yields CDR1 SGDLS and CDR2 YYNGEE.

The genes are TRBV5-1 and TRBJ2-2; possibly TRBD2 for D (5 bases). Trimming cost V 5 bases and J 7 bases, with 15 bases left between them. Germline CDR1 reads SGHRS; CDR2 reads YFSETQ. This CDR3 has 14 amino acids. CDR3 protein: CASRHGGGGGELFF. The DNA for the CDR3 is TGCGCCAGCAGACACGGAGGCGGCGGCGGGGAGCTGTTTTTT.

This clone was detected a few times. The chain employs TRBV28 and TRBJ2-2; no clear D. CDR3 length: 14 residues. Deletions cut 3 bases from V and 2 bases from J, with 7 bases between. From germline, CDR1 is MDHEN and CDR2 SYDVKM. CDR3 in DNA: TGTGCCAGCAGTTTCCAAATCAACACCGGGGAGCTGTTTTTT. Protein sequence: CASSFQINTGELFF.

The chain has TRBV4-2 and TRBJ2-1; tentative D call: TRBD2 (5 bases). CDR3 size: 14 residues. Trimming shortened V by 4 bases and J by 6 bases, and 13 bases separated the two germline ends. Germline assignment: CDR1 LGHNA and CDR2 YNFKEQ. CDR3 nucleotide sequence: TGTGCCAGCAGCCTCGCCGGGGTTCGCAATGAGCAGTTCTTC. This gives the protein CASSLAGVRNEQFF.

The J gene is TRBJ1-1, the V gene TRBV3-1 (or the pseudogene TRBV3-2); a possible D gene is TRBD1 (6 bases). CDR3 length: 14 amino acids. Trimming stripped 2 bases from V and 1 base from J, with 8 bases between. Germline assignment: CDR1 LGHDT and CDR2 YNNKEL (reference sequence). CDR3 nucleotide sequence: TGTGCCAGCAGCCAACTACAGGGGAACACTGAAGCTTTCTTT. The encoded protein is CASSQLQGNTEAFF.